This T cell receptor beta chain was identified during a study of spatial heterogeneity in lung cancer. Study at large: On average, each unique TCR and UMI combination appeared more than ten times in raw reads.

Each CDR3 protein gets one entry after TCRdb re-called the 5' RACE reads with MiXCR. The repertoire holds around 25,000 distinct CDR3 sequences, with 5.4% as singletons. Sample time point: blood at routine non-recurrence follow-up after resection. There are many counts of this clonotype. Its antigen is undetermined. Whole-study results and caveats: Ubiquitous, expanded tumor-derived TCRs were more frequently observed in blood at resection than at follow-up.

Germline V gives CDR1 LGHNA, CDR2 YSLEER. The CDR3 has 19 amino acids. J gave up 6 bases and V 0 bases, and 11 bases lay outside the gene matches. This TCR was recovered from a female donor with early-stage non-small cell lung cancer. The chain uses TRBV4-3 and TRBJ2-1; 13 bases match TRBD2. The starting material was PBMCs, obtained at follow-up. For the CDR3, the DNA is TGCGCCAGCAGCCAAGAAGGGACTAGCGGGATGGGGTCTCTCAATGAGCAGTTCTTC. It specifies CASSQEGTSGMGSLNEQFF.